The present T cell receptor (beta chain) was sequenced within a study of blood T cell repertoires in COVID-19. V lost 3 bases, J lost 5 bases, and 11 bases lay in between. This CDR3 spans 14 amino acids. Per the germline V gene, CDR1 is LNHDA and CDR2 is SQIVND (reference sequence). The count of this clone is one. The data were produced by immunoSEQ multiplex PCR, yet TCRdb's version contains in-frame clones alone and is incomplete. The sample has 50,000 to 60,000 clones; around 80% are singletons. The sequence derives from a human donor in a cohort sampled during active or convalescent COVID-19. The chain links TRBV19 to TRBJ1-5, with no clear D. The sample was peripheral blood. The CDR3 spells CASSMIGADQPQHF. The CDR3 DNA sequence: TGTGCCAGTAGTATGATAGGAGCAGATCAGCCCCAGCATTTT.